This T cell receptor (beta chain) is from a study of beta chain features in type 1 diabetes (dated by TCRdb to the late 2010s). With regard to the full study: Mean age, gender distribution, total cell number and subset yield did not differ between patients and healthy donors. Across all samples, about 110 million sorted cells were examined, and cell number per subset correlated strongly with RNA yield. In the study, recently diagnosed type 1 diabetes patients and matched healthy donors were compared on the TCRB repertoires of their sorted circulating CD4+ T cell subsets. Naive and central memory subsets were obtained from all 30 or so donors, but regulatory and stem cell-like memory subsets were isolated from only 8 patients and roughly 8 healthy donors.

From each donor, a single peripheral blood sample of 95 to 150 mL on average was drawn into heparinised tubes. Using a panel that included CD45RO, CCR7, CD25, CD127, CD95 and CD27, naive, central memory, regulatory and stem cell-like memory CD4+ T cells were sorted on a BD FACSAria II. Purity was above 95% for every sorted population. PBMCs were separated immediately by Lymphoprep density gradient centrifugation and were stained directly, without being cultured. Samples were stained and sorted in pairs, with one healthy donor and one patient per experiment, so that batch effects were minimized. Inclusive of the bounding cysteine and phenylalanine, the CDR3 is 16 residues long. The CDR3 DNA has 48 bases and is translated from base 1. Taken from the germline V gene (reference sequence), the CDR1 and CDR2 loops are SEHNR and FQNEAQ. Relative to germline, V is 5 bases shorter and J is 10 bases shorter, with 21 bases between their ends.

The entire isolated RNA was reverse transcribed using the High Capacity cDNA Reverse Transcription Kit, and thus expressed TCRB transcripts were sequenced. Deep immunoSEQ sequencing was applied to naive, central memory and regulatory T cell samples, giving an average of about 3.57 million total reads per sample. After sorted cells were lysed in RLT buffer, RNA was extracted with DNase-treated RNeasy Micro or Mini kits, with the choice depending on cell number. Each cell subset was processed separately to prevent cross-contamination, with patient and healthy donor samples processed together. Using the immunoSEQ multiplex PCR, TCRB sequences were amplified from cDNA into 87-bp fragments spanning the CDR3 region. Amplicons were sequenced on the Illumina HiSeq platform. The source study handled its data this way. Synthetic template baselines were used to correct PCR bias computationally, reads within Hamming distance 2 were collapsed, and singletons that could not be merged were discarded. Reads were aligned against IMGT to assign V, D and J genes, CDR3 length and insertions or deletions at six rearrangement sites. Within each subset, clonotype counts were normalized to sorted cell number, after which true diversity and Gini coefficients were computed with the tcR R package. The overlap coefficient, calculated on TCRB nucleotide sequences, was used to measure repertoire sharing. Out-of-frame TCRB sequences from naive cells were analyzed to stand in for the pre-selection repertoire. The source is immuneACCESS, and TCRdb retained only in-frame sequences with V and J called. Part of the clones is not carried over; for the studies checked, unresolved V genes explain less than half of this, and the remainder is unexplained. V, J and clone size were drawn from that table, and D and trimming were deduced from the DNA. In all, the sample holds 600,000 to 700,000 clones, and around 15% of those were seen once. The ten largest clonotypes hold 0.022% of the sample.

Worth noting for this clone: The antigen it recognizes is unknown. Base-call qualities are not available, and no considerably larger clone is one nucleotide away.

Findings and caveats that apply to the study as a whole: PCR may preferentially amplify shorter templates, but because patient and control samples were amplified and corrected together, any resulting skew would affect both groups equally. Naive, central memory and regulatory TCRB repertoires appeared to be more alike among patients than among healthy donors. Because cDNA rather than genomic DNA was sequenced, highly expressing activated cells could have been over-represented, although no difference in activation and CD3 levels was found between groups. At VDJ recombination sites, type 1 diabetes patients had fewer insertions and more deleted nucleotides, which implies abnormalities in thymic rearrangement. HLA sub-analyses involved small numbers of individuals, so any influence of HLA type on TCRB rearrangement remained unresolved. In all four CD4+ subsets, TCRB CDR3 length was moderately but significantly shorter in type 1 diabetes patients.

Sequencing was carried out using naive CD4+ T cells from blood. The cell subset or site label, read with the paper, signifies: true naive CD4+ T cells. The sequence links TRBV7-9 to TRBJ1-6, with an unclear D gene assignment. The sequence was obtained from a man younger than 35 with type 1 diabetes. CDR3 sequence: CASSPREEQAGSPLHF. The DNA sequence is given as TGTGCCAGCAGCCCCCGAGAGGAGCAAGCAGGATCACCCCTCCACTTT.